This T cell receptor beta chain was captured in a study of blood T cell repertoires in COVID-19. Study background: Acute and convalescent COVID-19 samples came from the United States, Italy and Spain.

The length of the CDR3 is 15 residues. Germline V gene sequence: CDR1 SGHNT, CDR2 YYREEE (reference sequence). Trimming stripped 4 bases from V and 4 bases from J, with 17 bases between. During active infection, Seattle patients enrolled and were then monitored through disease. The data were produced by immunoSEQ multiplex PCR, yet TCRdb's version contains in-frame clones alone and is incomplete. Counted here are roughly 200,000 clones, under 90% occurring once; the ten biggest clones make up roughly 18%. The source is a person between 65 and 79 years old with COVID-19, enrolled during active disease. The material sequenced was peripheral blood. The rearrangement uses TRBV5-4 and TRBJ1-2; a possible D gene is TRBD1 (6 bases). The CDR3 nucleotides read TGTGCCAGCAGCCCCCCGTGGGGACAAGGCTATGGCTACACCTTC. Its protein is CASSPPWGQGYGYTF.